A single sample is the source of the 20 T cell receptor beta chains below, sequenced in a study of blood T cell repertoires in COVID-19. Profiling relied on immunoSEQ multiplex PCR, and the TCRdb table lists in-frame clones only, not all of them. The table has a few hundred thousand clones, nearly 90% seen once. Sequencing input: peripheral blood. These receptors all stem from a woman aged 60-75 years with COVID-19, enrolled during active disease.

In this sample, this clone turned up once. This sequence joins TRBV6-2 or TRBV6-3 and TRBJ2-6, with TRBD1 matching over 10 bases. The CDR3 contains 15 residues. The germline CDR1 and CDR2 sequences are MNHEY and SVGEGT. Trimming at V came to 6 bases and at J to 9 bases, leaving 8 bases not matched to a gene. The CDR3 sequence: CASSGQGELRNVLTF. In DNA, the CDR3 is TGTGCCAGCAGCGGACAGGGGGAGCTGCGCAACGTCCTGACTTTC.

The rearrangement joins TRBV4-3 to TRBJ1-5; 7 positions match TRBD1. CDR1 is LGHNA and CDR2 is YSLEER in the germline V gene. The CDR3 has 16 residues. J was trimmed by 1 base and V by 4 bases; bases with no gene match: 7. In DNA form, the CDR3 reads TGCGCCAGCAGCCCCTCGACAGGGCTAAGCAATCAGCCCCAGCATTTT. Encoded protein: CASSPSTGLSNQPQHF.

The chain employs TRBV5-4 and TRBJ2-5; 7 bases line up with TRBD1. Germline V gives CDR1 SGHNT, CDR2 YYREEE (reference sequence). Germline trimming cut 4 bases from V and 1 base from J; bases unmatched to any gene: 7. The CDR3 spans 15 residues. CDR3 DNA: TGTGCCAGCAGCCGCGATGGACAGGTCCAAGAGACCCAGTACTTC. Its protein product is CASSRDGQVQETQYF.

CDR3 DNA sequence: TGTGCCAGCAGCTTAGTGGGCGGGGGTAGGGGTGAAAAACTGTTTTTT. Protein sequence: CASSLVGGGRGEKLFF. This chain links TRBV7-2 with TRBJ1-4, with D possibly TRBD1 on 5 matching bases. The ends were cut back, 1 base at V and 7 bases at J, with 16 bases in the middle. Germline V gene sequence: CDR1 SGHTA, CDR2 FQGNSA. The CDR3 length is 16 residues. The variable domain in full, completed from reference TRBV7-2 and TRBJ1-4, reads GAGVSQSPSNKVTEKGKDVELRCDPISGHTALYWYRQSLGQGLEFLIYFQGNSAPDKSGLPSDRFSAERTGGSVSTLTIQRTQQEDSAVYLCASSLVGGGRGEKLFFGSGTQLSVL.

This clone appeared a single time. The chain carries TRBV4-3 and TRBJ1-2, with TRBD1 matching 7 bases. CDR3 length: 15 residues. V shed 4 bases and J 4 bases; nucleotides not matched to a gene: 9. Germline V lookup: CDR1 LGHNA, CDR2 YSLEER. CDR3 bases: TGCGCCAGCAGCCGGTCCAGGGGGTCCTTCTATGGCTACACCTTC. Translated: CASSRSRGSFYGYTF.

The genes are TRBV4-2 and TRBJ2-2; D is uncertain. Per the germline V gene, CDR1 is LGHNA and CDR2 is YNFKEQ. CDR3 size: 18 residues. Trimming shortened V by 0 bases and J by 1 base, and 15 bases separated the two germline ends. CDR3 sequence reads: CASSQDRGSLLNTGELFF. In nucleotides, the CDR3 is TGTGCCAGCAGCCAAGATCGAGGCAGCCTCTTGAACACCGGGGAGCTGTTTTTT.

CDR3 sequence reads: CASSKALPRTGSSGANVLTF. The CDR3 bases are TGTGCCAGCAGCAAAGCGCTACCACGGACAGGGTCCTCTGGGGCCAACGTCCTGACTTTC. This chain links TRBV21-1 with TRBJ2-6; the tabulated D call, TRBD1, remains unverified against the DNA. TRBV21-1 is a recognized pseudogene. The CDR3 is made up of 20 amino acids.

This chain uses TRBV7-3 with TRBJ1-1, with TRBD1 matching over 7 bases. The CDR3 totals 14 residues. Trimming took 3 bases from V and 1 from J; bases not matched to a gene: 2. Looked up from germline, CDR1 is SGHTA and CDR2 is FQGTGA. The CDR3 sequence: CASSFRGKNTEAFF. CDR3 DNA sequence: TGTGCCAGCAGCTTCAGGGGGAAGAACACTGAAGCTTTCTTT.

The chain links TRBV5-1 to TRBJ2-3; D perhaps matches TRBD2 (5 bases). Germline CDR1 and CDR2: SGHRS and YFSETQ. V lost 0 bases and J 14 bases, leaving 10 bases between the germline ends. The CDR3 extends over 11 amino acids. The CDR3 reads CASSLGLAMYF. The CDR3 nucleotides read TGCGCCAGCAGCTTGGGTCTAGCAATGTATTTT.

This clone was seen just once. The chain is built from TRBV10-3 and TRBJ1-3, with D perhaps TRBD1 (6 bases). The CDR3 is made up of 15 amino acids. Trimming took 6 bases from V and 0 from J, leaving 12 bases between them. Germline V gene lookup returns CDR1 ENHRY and CDR2 SYGVKD. CDR3 loop: CAISHGQSSGNTIYF. In DNA form, the CDR3 reads TGTGCCATCAGCCACGGACAGAGCTCTGGAAACACCATATATTTT.

The chain joins TRBV9 to TRBJ2-7, with 7 bases identical to TRBD1. The germline CDR1 and CDR2 sequences are SGDLS and YYNGEE. Trimming cost V 4 bases and J 2 bases; bases outside gene matches: 12. The CDR3 is 16 residues long. The CDR3 spells CASSYRHGDSPYEQYF. The CDR3 DNA is TGTGCCAGCAGCTATAGACACGGGGACAGTCCCTACGAGCAGTACTTC.

The chain uses TRBV5-4 and TRBJ2-7, with 7 bases aligning to TRBD2. Germline CDR1 is SGHNT and CDR2 is YYREEE (reference sequence). Trimming at V came to 3 bases and at J to 6 bases, leaving 0 bases not matched to a gene. CDR3 length equals 11 residues. CDR3 in DNA: TGTGCCAGCAGCTGGGAGGGCGAGCAGTACTTC. Its protein product is CASSWEGEQYF.

This rearrangement joins TRBV11-2 to TRBJ2-7; D possibly corresponds to TRBD1 (6 bases). V lost 5 bases to trimming and J lost 3 bases, with 11 bases between them. Germline lookup yields CDR1 SGHAT and CDR2 FQNNGV. This CDR3 is 13 amino acids long. The CDR3 DNA is TGTGCCAGCAGCGCAGGGGCGTACTACGAGCAGTACTTC. It translates to CASSAGAYYEQYF.

This clone was picked up one time. Here the CDR3 reads CASSLGWTAEETQYF. The CDR3 DNA sequence: TGTGCCAGCAGCTTAGGTTGGACAGCAGAAGAGACCCAGTACTTC. This rearrangement joins TRBV11-3 to TRBJ2-5, with a possible D match to TRBD1 (6 bases). Germline CDR1 reads SGHNT; CDR2 reads YENEEA. The V end lost 1 base, the J end lost 3 bases, and 12 bases lay between the germline ends. This CDR3 contains 15 residues.

This clone has just one count. This chain joins TRBV18 and TRBJ2-3, with TRBD1 as a possible D gene (6 bases). Germline CDR1 is KGHSH and CDR2 is LQKENI. V lost 6 bases and J lost 4, with 14 bases in between. The CDR3 runs 14 residues. CDR3 amino acids: CASSPTQGADTQYF. The CDR3 coding sequence is TGTGCCAGCTCTCCTACACAGGGCGCAGATACGCAGTATTTT.

J is TRBJ2-5 and V is TRBV7-2, with 12 positions matching TRBD2. Unmatched junction bases numbered 3, after V lost 3 bases and J lost 4 bases. The germline V gene has CDR1 SGHTA and CDR2 FQGNSA. The CDR3 loop spans 15 amino acids. The CDR3: CASSLGGLAGETQYF. CDR3 DNA: TGTGCCAGCAGCTTGGGGGGACTAGCGGGAGAGACCCAGTACTTC.

This chain connects TRBV19 to TRBJ2-3; TRBD2 matches 8 bases. The trim removed 4 bases at V and 1 base at J, leaving 16 bases unmatched. The CDR3 has 19 residues. CDR1 LNHDA and CDR2 SQIVND come from the germline V gene (reference sequence). Here the CDR3 DNA reads TGTGCCAGTAGTAAGGACGGGGGGGCCTTCAGGCCTCGCACAGATACGCAGTATTTT. Translated, it gives CASSKDGGAFRPRTDTQYF.

This clone came up once. This chain links TRBV6-6 with TRBJ2-3, with 16 bases identical to TRBD2. CDR1 and CDR2 (germline): MNHNY, SVGAGI (reference sequence). This CDR3 is 14 amino acids long. J lost 14 bases, V lost 3 bases, and 5 bases had no gene match. The CDR3 is CASSYGTSGGGRYF. In nucleotides, the CDR3 is TGTGCCAGCAGTTATGGGACTAGCGGGGGGGGACGGTATTTT.

The chain joins TRBV5-4 to TRBJ1-4, with D possibly TRBD1 on 6 matching bases. The V gene lost 3 bases and the J gene lost 7 bases, with 13 bases spanning the gap. Germline assignment: CDR1 SGHNT and CDR2 YYREEE (reference sequence). This CDR3 contains 14 residues. The CDR3: CASSYQGRVEKLFF. The CDR3 DNA follows: TGTGCCAGCAGCTACCAGGGGAGAGTTGAAAAACTGTTTTTT. The variable domain in full, completed from reference TRBV5-4 and TRBJ1-4, reads ETGVTQSPTHLIKTRGQQVTLRCSSQSGHNTVSWYQQALGQGPQFIFQYYREEENGRGNFPPRFSGLQFPNYSSELNVNALELDDSALYLCASSYQGRVEKLFFGSGTQLSVL.

V is TRBV9 and J is TRBJ1-5; D is undetermined. The V and J ends lost 8 bases and 0 bases respectively, with 15 bases between them. Germline V gives CDR1 SGDLS, CDR2 YYNGEE. CDR3 length: 15 residues. The CDR3 region has the DNA TGTGCCAGTTCGAGGGTTCCCTATAGCAATCAGCCCCAGCATTTT. Its translation is CASSRVPYSNQPQHF.